This T cell receptor (beta chain) was identified during a study of cytomegalovirus exposure and HLA in healthy donors. Samples came from healthy bone marrow donors. PCR used 60 Vbeta primers and 13 Jbeta primers. Produced via immunoSEQ multiplex PCR; TCRdb's table is partial and in-frame only. The sample has about 120,000 clones; around 79% are singletons. Sequenced material: PBMCs. The clonotype comes from a woman aged 18-30 years in good health and CMV-seronegative.

In DNA, the CDR3 is TGTGCCATCAGTGAGTCTACGGTGGGGGGCACTGAAGCTTTCTTT. Translating gives CAISESTVGGTEAFF. The V and J genes are TRBV10-3 and TRBJ1-1; D is perhaps TRBD1 (5 bases). Germline CDR1 reads ENHRY; CDR2 reads SYGVKD. V lost 0 bases to trimming and J lost 4 bases, with 12 bases between them. The CDR3 has 15 amino acids.